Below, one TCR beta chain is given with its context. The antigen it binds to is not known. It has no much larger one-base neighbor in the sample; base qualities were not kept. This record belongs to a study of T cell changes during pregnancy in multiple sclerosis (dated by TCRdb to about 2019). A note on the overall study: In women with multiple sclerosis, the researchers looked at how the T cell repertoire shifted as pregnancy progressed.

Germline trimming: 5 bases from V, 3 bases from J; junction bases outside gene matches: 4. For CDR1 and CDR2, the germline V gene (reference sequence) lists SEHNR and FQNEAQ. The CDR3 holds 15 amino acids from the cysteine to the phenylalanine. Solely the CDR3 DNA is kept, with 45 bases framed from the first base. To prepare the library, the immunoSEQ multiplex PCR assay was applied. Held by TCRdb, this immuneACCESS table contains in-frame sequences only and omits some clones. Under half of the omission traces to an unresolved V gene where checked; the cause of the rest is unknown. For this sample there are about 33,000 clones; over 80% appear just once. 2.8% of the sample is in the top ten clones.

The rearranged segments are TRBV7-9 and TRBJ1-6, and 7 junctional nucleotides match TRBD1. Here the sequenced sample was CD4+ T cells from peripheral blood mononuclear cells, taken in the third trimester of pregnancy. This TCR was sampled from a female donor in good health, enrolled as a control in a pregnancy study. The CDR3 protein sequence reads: CASSPGDSYNSPLHF. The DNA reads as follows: TGTGCCAGCAGCCCCGGGGACAGCTATAATTCACCCCTCCACTTT. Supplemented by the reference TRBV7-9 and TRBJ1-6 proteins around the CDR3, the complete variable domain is DTGVSQNPRHKITKRGQNVTFRCDPISEHNRLYWYRQTLGQGPEFLTYFQNEAQLEKSRLLSDRFSAERPKGSFSTLEIQRTEQGDSAMYLCASSPGDSYNSPLHFGNGTRLTVT.